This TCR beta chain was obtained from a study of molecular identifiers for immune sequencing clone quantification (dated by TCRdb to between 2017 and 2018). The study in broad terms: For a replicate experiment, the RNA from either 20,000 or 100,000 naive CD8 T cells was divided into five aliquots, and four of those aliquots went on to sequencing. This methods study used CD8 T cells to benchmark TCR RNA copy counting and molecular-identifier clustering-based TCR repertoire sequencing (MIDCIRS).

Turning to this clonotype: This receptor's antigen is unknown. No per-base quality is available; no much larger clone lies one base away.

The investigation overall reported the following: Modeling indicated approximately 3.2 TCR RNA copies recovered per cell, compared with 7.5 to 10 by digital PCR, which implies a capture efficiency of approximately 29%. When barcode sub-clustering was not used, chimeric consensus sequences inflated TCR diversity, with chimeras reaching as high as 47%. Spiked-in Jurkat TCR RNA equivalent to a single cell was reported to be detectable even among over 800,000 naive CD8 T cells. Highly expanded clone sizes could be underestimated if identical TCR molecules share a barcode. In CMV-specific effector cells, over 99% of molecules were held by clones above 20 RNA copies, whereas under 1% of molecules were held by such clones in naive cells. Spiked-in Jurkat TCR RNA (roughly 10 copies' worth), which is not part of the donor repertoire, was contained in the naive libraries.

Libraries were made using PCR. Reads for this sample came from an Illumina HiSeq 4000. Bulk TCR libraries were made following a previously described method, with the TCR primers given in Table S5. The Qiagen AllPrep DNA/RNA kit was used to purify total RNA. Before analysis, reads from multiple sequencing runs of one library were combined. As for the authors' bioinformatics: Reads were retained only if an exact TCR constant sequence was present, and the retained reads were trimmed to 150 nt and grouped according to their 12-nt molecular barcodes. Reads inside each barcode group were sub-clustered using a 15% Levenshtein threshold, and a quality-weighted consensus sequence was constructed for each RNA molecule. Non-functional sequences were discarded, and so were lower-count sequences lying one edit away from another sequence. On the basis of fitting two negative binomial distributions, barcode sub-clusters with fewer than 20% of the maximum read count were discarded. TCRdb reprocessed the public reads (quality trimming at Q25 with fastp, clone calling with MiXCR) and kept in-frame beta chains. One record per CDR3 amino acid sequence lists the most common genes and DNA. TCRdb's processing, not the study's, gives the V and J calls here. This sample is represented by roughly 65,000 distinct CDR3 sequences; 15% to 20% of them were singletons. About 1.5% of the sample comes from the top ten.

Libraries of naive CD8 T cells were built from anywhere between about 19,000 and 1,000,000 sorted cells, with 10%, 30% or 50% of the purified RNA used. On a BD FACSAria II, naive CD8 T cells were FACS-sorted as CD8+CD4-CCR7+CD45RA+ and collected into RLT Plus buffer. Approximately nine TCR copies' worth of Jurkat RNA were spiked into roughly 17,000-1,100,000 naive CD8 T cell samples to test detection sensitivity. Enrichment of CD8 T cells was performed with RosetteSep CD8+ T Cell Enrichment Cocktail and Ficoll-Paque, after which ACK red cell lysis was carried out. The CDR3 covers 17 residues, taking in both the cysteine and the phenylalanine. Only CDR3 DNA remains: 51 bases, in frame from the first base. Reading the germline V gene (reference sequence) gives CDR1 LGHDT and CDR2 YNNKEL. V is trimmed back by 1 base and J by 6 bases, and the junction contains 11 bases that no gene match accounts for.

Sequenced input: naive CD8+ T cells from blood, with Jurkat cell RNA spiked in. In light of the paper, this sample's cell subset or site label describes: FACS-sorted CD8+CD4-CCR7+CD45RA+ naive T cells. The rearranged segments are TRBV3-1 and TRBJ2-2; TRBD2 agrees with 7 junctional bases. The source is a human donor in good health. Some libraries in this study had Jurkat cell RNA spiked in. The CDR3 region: CASSQAVAGEAPGELFF. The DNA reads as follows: TGTGCCAGCAGCCAAGCGGTGGCGGGAGAGGCCCCCGGGGAGCTGTTTTTT.